This TCR beta chain was sequenced during a study of cytomegalovirus exposure and HLA in healthy donors (dated by TCRdb to about 2017). About the investigation overall: An earlier analysis of approximately 640 of the donors reported approximately 300 Gb of sequence data and roughly 100 million unique TCR beta sequences from roughly 180 million T cells. A later analysis re-examined previously published TCR beta repertoires from around 670 donors and added high-resolution HLA genotyping to investigate patterns of TCR occurrence. Typing coverage varied by locus: roughly 629-640 donors for A, B, C, DRB1 and DQB1; roughly 560 for DQA1; over 600 for DPA1; more than 450 for DPB1. Every repertoire in the discovery cohort had been generated on one and the same sequencing platform. Of the roughly 400 genotyped donors, more than 75% were placed in the genetic ancestry cluster associated with self-reported Caucasian donors. An earlier analysis of fewer than 750 of the donors used high-throughput TCR beta sequencing to judge whether each TCR beta V gene segment behaved as functional or pseudogenic. Rather than using new phenotypic data, the later analysis identified candidate immune exposures from TCR beta sequences and from how often those sequences occurred across donors. Among under 450 genotyped donors of the cohort, an average of around 240,000 unique TCR beta nucleotide sequences were sequenced per donor, roughly 20% of them non-productive. Around 320 gigabases of sequencing data and 70 million to 85 million unique TCR sequences were included in an early release covering several hundred HLA-typed donors. High-throughput TCR immunosequencing, statistical association of individual TCRs with disease status, and machine learning were combined to predict cytomegalovirus infection status. Donor age, sex, ethnicity and CMV serostatus were collected together with the repertoire data. The T cell repertoires of some 700 subjects were profiled by immunosequencing and related to cytomegalovirus serostatus. Besides the first cohort of some 670 subjects, a separate validation cohort made up of about 120 different subjects was used. A later genetic analysis took genome-wide SNP genotypes for about 55% of the roughly 700 donors and used that subset as a discovery cohort. HLA typing covered class I and class II loci at four-digit resolution. Because of strong linkage in the cohort, four to six DR-DQ haplotypes were treated as single units for association and clustering. The study aimed to test whether cataloging public T cell receptors could reveal signatures of past pathogen exposure.

What the study reported, not specific to this receptor: In both the original and validation cohorts, the classifier was reported to diagnose cytomegalovirus status with high specificity and sensitivity. In an earlier analysis of roughly 560 of the donors, most TCR beta V segments were observed in productive rearrangements about 87% or about 30% of the time, broadly matching IMGT annotations. A few of the identified cytomegalovirus-associated TCR beta chains were confirmed in vitro to be specific for cytomegalovirus antigens. Assigning TCR associations to individual alleles was difficult when HLA alleles, especially DR and DQ, strongly co-occurred. In a later genetic analysis, fewer N-insertions in productive TCRs were reported among donors in an Asian-associated ancestry cluster than the 666-donor mean. The only immune exposure information available for the cohort was CMV serostatus. The authors suggested that the approach could potentially be generalized to other disease states and immunological phenotypes. A group of highly shared sequence variants was considered likely to be a technical artifact of the sequencing pipeline. Because counts were too low, roughly 17 rarely observed V segments, including chromosome 9 orphons, were left out of the earlier analysis of about 620 of the donors. In a later genetic analysis, a missense DCLRE1C variant was associated with V-gene and J-gene trimming of TCR beta chains, and the association was replicated in an independent cohort. A further reported finding was that TCR beta sequences accurately predicted the HLA-A and HLA-B alleles for most subjects in the first cohort. Several of the top co-occurrence clusters appeared to be linked to parvovirus B19, influenza, CMV and Epstein-Barr virus, according to a later analysis. Some IMGT-functional V segments, including TRBV6-2 and TRBV6-3, could not be distinguished by the 87-base-pair reads and were therefore excluded. A later analysis found that HLA-associated TCR beta chains were more clonally expanded and had lower generation probabilities than equally common non-associated chains. Presence/absence analyses assumed roughly uniform sequencing depth across donors, an assumption that may not hold. Because some donors lacked HLA typing at each locus, the association tests relied only on the typed subset. According to a later analysis, TCR association rates differed among HLA loci, with DRB1 alleles showing the most associated TCRs and HLA-C alleles showing the fewest. In a later analysis, some 17,000 TCR beta sequences were associated with specific HLA alleles at a false discovery rate of 0.05. The study listed 150 to 200 TCR beta chains as associated with cytomegalovirus. In this cohort, only TCR beta chains were sequenced, and detectable features were limited by the absence of alpha or paired-chain data. Correlated functional status among segregating V segments might be attributable to linkage disequilibrium, but an unknown experimental factor could not be ruled out. Most TCR sequences were observed very rarely across donors, whereas some public TCRs were present in many individuals. Most CMV-associated TCR beta chains appeared to be HLA-restricted in a later analysis, and the HLA associations seemed to be driven largely by CMV exposure.

The cohort was made up of 500 to 850 healthy bone marrow donors. All cohort members were sampled while nominally healthy, although unrecorded immune exposures were likely present. The donor tested CMV seropositive, placing the donor among the 290 or so seropositive members of the cohort. Every donor gave a peripheral blood sample, and the peripheral blood mononuclear cells from that sample were used for TCR beta sequencing. The Qiagen DNeasy Blood Extraction Kit was used to extract genomic DNA from the blood cell samples. CDR1 and CDR2 are drawn from the germline V gene (reference sequence): MNHEY, SMNVEV. From its cysteine to its phenylalanine, the CDR3 spans 15 amino acids. Of all the DNA, just the CDR3 is kept, 45 bases in frame from base 1. Library preparation was by the immunoSEQ multiplex PCR assay. For the multiplex PCR, a mixture combining 60 forward primers for TCR Vbeta segments and 13 reverse primers for TCR Jbeta segments was used. A multiplex PCR assay on genomic DNA amplified the CDR3 region of rearranged TCR beta genes. The Illumina HiSeq System was used to sequence the amplified TCR beta libraries as 87-base-pair reads. The published analysis was carried out like this. A later analysis counted some 80 million unique TCR beta chains across the 666 repertoires, and approximately 11 million of these chains were shared by at least two donors. Raw reads were error-corrected and collapsed into unique sequences by a nearest-neighbor algorithm in which closely related sequences were merged to remove PCR and sequencing errors. To assign V, D and J gene segments, CDR3 sequences were aligned to IMGT reference sequences. Each retained sequence needed at least a six-nucleotide match to both a V gene segment and a J gene segment. Rearrangements were classified as productive when the CDR3 lacked stop codons and remained in frame with V and J, and all other rearrangements were classified as non-productive. CDR3 was defined by IMGT convention, running from the second conserved V-encoded cysteine to the conserved J-encoded phenylalanine. The earlier analysis of around 640 of the donors excluded sequences that lacked an unambiguous match to a single V gene segment. An earlier analysis of fewer than 750 of the donors called V segments functional above 56.7% productive rearrangements and segregating when the between-donor standard deviation exceeded 5%. A statistical classification framework was built to diagnose cytomegalovirus status from the catalog of TCR beta chain sequences. V and J gene assignment, in a later analysis, came from comparing TCR nucleotide sequences with IMGT/GENE-DB human TR gene sequences. The TCRdist pipeline was used in a later analysis to assign CDR3 sequences and most-parsimonious VDJ recombination scenarios. A later analysis defined each TCR beta chain by its CDR3 amino acid sequence plus V-gene family, and excluded reads lacking a unique V-gene family. As a way to deal with suspected cross-contamination and a sequencing artifact, a later analysis dropped 450 to 700 nucleotide sequences that were highly shared and had low generation probability. For each public chain, a later analysis derived a clonal expansion index from normalized ranks of inferred template counts within each repertoire. In a later analysis, generation probabilities were computed with a VDJ recombination model fitted to out-of-frame rearrangements, and the resulting probabilities were checked against IGoR. In a later analysis, TCR-TCR, TCR-HLA and TCR-CMV co-occurrence was scored with hypergeometric tests, and a repertoire-size bias correction was applied to TCR pairs. False discovery rates were estimated in a later analysis by permuting HLA or CMV assignments 20 times. In a later analysis, co-occurring TCRs were grouped with DBSCAN, and TCRdist sequence similarity was added when clustering was performed within HLA-allele-positive subsets. Repertoires with fewer than 30,000 or more than 120,000 public chains were left out of co-occurrence clustering, as were about 5 repertoires with anomalous nucleotide sharing. The immuneACCESS repertoire file appears here via TCRdb, limited to in-frame rearrangements. These files lack a portion of the clones; in checked studies, under half of the deficit traces to unresolved V genes, and the cause of the others is not known. V, J and clone size are those of that table, while D and trimming were read from the DNA. For this sample there are 95,000 to 150,000 clones; 81% appear just once. Of the sample, approximately 4% falls within the top ten clones.

This clone has just one count. The antigen this receptor binds is unknown. Per-base qualities were not stored, and no clone one base away is much larger. The V and J genes are TRBV27 and TRBJ2-5; 13 central bases correspond to TRBD2. The J call is uncertain, as TRBJ2-7 better fits the DNA end. What was sequenced was PBMCs. The clonotype comes from a young man in good health and CMV-seropositive. The sequenced DNA: TGTGCCAGCAGGCCGGGACTAGCGGGGAGGTACGAGCAGTACTTC. Its coded protein is CASRPGLAGRYEQYF.